The entry that follows covers one T cell receptor (beta chain) sequence. The source of the sample is a study of blood T cell repertoires in COVID-19. Study in general: From the United States, Italy and Spain came samples of acute and convalescent COVID-19. Sources were T cells, B-cell-depleted T cells, or PBMCs; the material itself was cDNA or gDNA.

The length of the CDR3 is 15 residues. Germline CDR1 reads MNHNY; CDR2 reads SVGAGI (reference sequence). V lost 4 bases and J lost 5, with 15 bases in between. Authors' data handling: The assay estimated nucleated cells by amplifying reference gene primers. Assay: immunoSEQ multiplex PCR; the TCRdb copy retains only in-frame clones and omits some. V and J calls and clone size are those listed in that table; D and trimming were worked out from the DNA. Of about 310,000 clones listed, about 85% were seen once; the top ten hold approximately 2%. This receptor was taken from a man aged 18 to 35 with active or convalescent COVID-19. The rearrangement joins TRBV6-6 to TRBJ1-5; D is perhaps TRBD1 (5 bases). Sequencing was done on a sample of peripheral blood. The CDR3 DNA is TGTGCCAGCAGTTTAAGAGGGCGGGGGGATCAGCCCCAGCATTTT. Its translation is CASSLRGRGDQPQHF.